A selection of T cell receptor beta chains follows, all from one sample in a study of shared clonotypes between healthy human individuals. Method: immunoSEQ multiplex PCR; TCRdb's copy keeps in-frame clones and lacks some. The sample holds approximately 500,000 clones, over 70% seen once. Source material: PBMCs. These receptor sequences come from a woman between 40 and 50 years old in good health. Some clones in this sample may be carry-over from other donors' samples. Both conserved end residues are part of each CDR3. D genes are given only for firm matches. Clone sizes are given selectively: once, few, many, or a class where the clone is expanded.

v_gene,d_gene,abundance,len,j_gene,CDR3nt,CDR3aa
TRBV13,-,-,14,TRBJ2-7,TGCGCCAGCAGCCCGACACGAACTTCCTACGAGCAGTACTTC,CASSPTRTSYEQYF
TRBV6-6,TRBD2,-,15,TRBJ2-3,TGTGCCAGCAGACTCTTAGCGGGAGCGGGGGATACGCAGTATTTT,CASRLLAGAGDTQYF
TRBV7-8,-,-,13,TRBJ2-1,TGTGCCACCACCGGGACAACGGACAATGAGCAGTTCTTC,CATTGTTDNEQFF
TRBV2,-,-,14,TRBJ2-7,TGTGCCAGCAGTGTGGGACGGTCTGCCTACGAGCAGTACTTC,CASSVGRSAYEQYF
TRBV19,TRBD2,-,14,TRBJ2-7,TGTGCCAGTACTCAGAGCGGGGCCTCCTACGAGCAGTACTTC,CASTQSGASYEQYF
TRBV6-5,-,-,14,TRBJ2-7,TGTGCCAGCAGCCCAAGCCTAGGAGTGGACGAGCAGTACTTC,CASSPSLGVDEQYF
TRBV5-1,TRBD2,once,14,TRBJ2-5,TGCGCCAGCACCACTAGCGGAGGTCAGGGGACCCAGTACTTC,CASTTSGGQGTQYF
TRBV27,-,many,15,TRBJ1-1,TGTGCCAGCAGGAGCGGGGGGGTGGGGAACACTGAAGCTTTCTTT,CASRSGGVGNTEAFF
TRBV28,TRBD1,few,14,TRBJ2-4,TGTGCCAGCAGTCGACAGGGCGCCAAAAACATTCAGTACTTC,CASSRQGAKNIQYF
TRBV2,-,-,16,TRBJ2-1,TGTGCCAGCAGTGAAGCTGGGCTGGACTCCTACAATGAGCAGTTCTTC,CASSEAGLDSYNEQFF
TRBV28,-,few,15,TRBJ2-7,TGTGCCAGCAGCTTGAGGGACAAGGCCTCCTACGAGCAGTACTTC,CASSLRDKASYEQYF
TRBV2,-,medium-sized,13,TRBJ2-1,TGTGCCAGCGAGGGGACACATAACAATGAGCAGTTCTTC,CASEGTHNNEQFF
TRBV6-1,-,few,12,TRBJ2-7,TGTGCCAGCGGGTACAGTGGGTACGAGCAGTACTTC,CASGYSGYEQYF
TRBV18,-,once,13,TRBJ1-1,TGTGCCAGCTCACCAGAGGGGGGTGGTGAAGCTTTCTTT,CASSPEGGGEAFF
TRBV16,-,-,12,TRBJ2-7,TGTGCCAGCAGCCCCCAGGTGTCAATGCAGTACTTC,CASSPQVSMQYF
TRBV6-1,TRBD1,-,14,TRBJ2-3,TGTGCCAGCAGTGTTGGACAGGGTTTACATACGCAGTATTTT,CASSVGQGLHTQYF
TRBV19,TRBD1,-,15,TRBJ2-2,TGTGCCAGTAGTGCTCGACAGGGGTACACCGGGGAGCTGTTTTTT,CASSARQGYTGELFF
TRBV29-1,TRBD2,-,14,TRBJ2-1,TGCAGCGTTGACCCCGGGACTAGTGACAATGAGCAGTTCTTC,CSVDPGTSDNEQFF
TRBV6-5,-,-,13,TRBJ1-4,TGTGCCAGCAGCCCCGGGGGGTCTGAAAAACTGTTTTTT,CASSPGGSEKLFF
TRBV29-1,-,-,13,TRBJ1-2,TGCAGCGTTGAAGATCTAACTAGTTACCTCTACACCTTC,CSVEDLTSYLYTF
TRBV9,-,-,13,TRBJ2-3,TGTGCCAGCAGCGTTTCCCCCCGGGAGCATATGTATTTT,CASSVSPREHMYF
TRBV2,-,-,16,TRBJ2-2,TGTGCCAGCTCCGGTGCAGGGGTCGGTCTCACCGGGGAGCTGTTTTTT,CASSGAGVGLTGELFF